This T cell receptor beta chain was retrieved from a study of PD-1 blockade in classical Hodgkin lymphoma. Study results and caveats: Complete responders' diversity at baseline resembled that of newly diagnosed patients. Prior therapy or disease activity may underlie the repertoire differences, whose causes remain undefined.

CDR1 is SGHAT and CDR2 is FQNNGV in the germline V gene. Unmatched junction bases numbered 7, after V lost 5 bases and J lost 10 bases. The CDR3 is 14 amino acids. Details on this clone: What it binds is unknown.

Libraries were prepared by immunoSEQ multiplex PCR; TCRdb keeps only in-frame clonotypes and omits some of them. The profile shows some 86,000 clones, 90% of them singletons. Time point specified: cycle 4 day 1 (C4D1), after less than 7 weeks of nivolumab. No patient escaped relapse after autologous stem cell transplantation, and brentuximab vedotin exposure varied. This chain connects TRBV11-2 to TRBJ1-6, with 8 bases fitting TRBD1. The sample was peripheral blood mononuclear cells (PBMCs), taken before the fourth cycle of nivolumab. This sequence was found in a human donor with classical Hodgkin lymphoma. The CDR3 loop reads CASSVADRASPLHF. The CDR3 DNA is TGTGCCAGCAGCGTAGCGGACAGGGCCTCACCCCTCCACTTT.